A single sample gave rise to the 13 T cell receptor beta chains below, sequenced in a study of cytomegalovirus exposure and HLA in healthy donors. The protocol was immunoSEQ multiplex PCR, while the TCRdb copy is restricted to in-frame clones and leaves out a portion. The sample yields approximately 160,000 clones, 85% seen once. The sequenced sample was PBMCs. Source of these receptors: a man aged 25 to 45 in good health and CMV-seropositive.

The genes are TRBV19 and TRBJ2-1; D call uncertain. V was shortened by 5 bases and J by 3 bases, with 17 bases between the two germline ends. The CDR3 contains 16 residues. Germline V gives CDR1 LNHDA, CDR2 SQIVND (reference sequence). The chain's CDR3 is CASSLRGPVRYNEQFF. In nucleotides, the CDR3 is TGTGCCAGTAGTTTGCGCGGCCCCGTTCGCTACAATGAGCAGTTCTTC. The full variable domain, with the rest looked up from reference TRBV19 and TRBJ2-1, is DGGITQSPKYLFRKEGQNVTLSCEQNLNHDAMYWYRQDPGQGLRLIYYSQIVNDFQKGDIAEGYSVSREKKESFPLTVTSAQKNPTAFYLCASSLRGPVRYNEQFFGPGTRLTVL.

The CDR3 DNA sequence: TGCGCCAGCAGCCAAGACGCGGGGACAGAAAACAATTCACCCCTCCACTTT. Its translation: CASSQDAGTENNSPLHF. The chain couples TRBV4-3 to TRBJ1-6; 7 nucleotides line up with TRBD1. Germline trimming cut 0 bases from V and 7 bases from J; bases unmatched to any gene: 9. CDR1 is LGHNA and CDR2 is YSLEER in the germline V gene. CDR3 size: 17 residues.

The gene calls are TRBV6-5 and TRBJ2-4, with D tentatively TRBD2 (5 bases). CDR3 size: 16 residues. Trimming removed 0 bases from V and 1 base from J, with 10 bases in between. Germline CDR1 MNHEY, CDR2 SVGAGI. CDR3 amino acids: CASSYSIRGAKNIQYF. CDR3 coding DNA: TGTGCCAGCAGTTACTCTATCCGAGGGGCCAAAAACATTCAGTACTTC.

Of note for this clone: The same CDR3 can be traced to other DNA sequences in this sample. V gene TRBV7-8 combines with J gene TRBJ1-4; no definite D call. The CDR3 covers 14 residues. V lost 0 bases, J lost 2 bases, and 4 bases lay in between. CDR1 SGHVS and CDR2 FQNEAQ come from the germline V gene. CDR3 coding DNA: TGTGCCAGCAGCTTAGCCTCGACTAATGAAAAACTGTTTTTT. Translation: CASSLASTNEKLFF.

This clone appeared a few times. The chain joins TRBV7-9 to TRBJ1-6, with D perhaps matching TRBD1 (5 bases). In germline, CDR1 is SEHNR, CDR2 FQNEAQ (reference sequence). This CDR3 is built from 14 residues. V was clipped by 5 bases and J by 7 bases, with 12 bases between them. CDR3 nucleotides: TGTGCCAGCAGCCCCGACAGCTCCAATTCACCCCTCCACTTT. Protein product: CASSPDSSNSPLHF. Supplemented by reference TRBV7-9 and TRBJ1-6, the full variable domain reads DTGVSQNPRHKITKRGQNVTFRCDPISEHNRLYWYRQTLGQGPEFLTYFQNEAQLEKSRLLSDRFSAERPKGSFSTLEIQRTEQGDSAMYLCASSPDSSNSPLHFGNGTRLTVT.

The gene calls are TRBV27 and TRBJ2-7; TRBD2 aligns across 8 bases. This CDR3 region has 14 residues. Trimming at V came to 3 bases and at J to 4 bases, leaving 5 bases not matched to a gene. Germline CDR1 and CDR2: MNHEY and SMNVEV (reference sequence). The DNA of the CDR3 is TGTGCCAGCAGTTTGGCTAGCGGGCCATACGAGCAGTACTTC. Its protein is CASSLASGPYEQYF.

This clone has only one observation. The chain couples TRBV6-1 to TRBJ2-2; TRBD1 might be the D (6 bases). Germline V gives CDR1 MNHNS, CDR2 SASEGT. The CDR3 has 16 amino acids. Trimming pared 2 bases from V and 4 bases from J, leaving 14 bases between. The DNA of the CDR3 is TGTGCCAGCAGTGAATTTTTGGGCAGGGGCACCGGGGAGCTGTTTTTT. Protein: CASSEFLGRGTGELFF.

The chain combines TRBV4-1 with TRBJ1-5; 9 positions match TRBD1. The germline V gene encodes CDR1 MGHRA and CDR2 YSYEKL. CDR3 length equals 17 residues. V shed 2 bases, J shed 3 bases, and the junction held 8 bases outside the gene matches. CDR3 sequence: CASSQWDYRGLNQPQHF. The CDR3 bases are TGCGCCAGCAGCCAATGGGATTACAGGGGGCTCAATCAGCCCCAGCATTTT.

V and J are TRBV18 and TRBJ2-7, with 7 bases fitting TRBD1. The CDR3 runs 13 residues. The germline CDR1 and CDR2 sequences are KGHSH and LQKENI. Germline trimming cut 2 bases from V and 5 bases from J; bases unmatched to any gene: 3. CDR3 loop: CASSPDREHEQYF. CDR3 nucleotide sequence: TGTGCCAGCTCACCAGACAGGGAACACGAGCAGTACTTC.

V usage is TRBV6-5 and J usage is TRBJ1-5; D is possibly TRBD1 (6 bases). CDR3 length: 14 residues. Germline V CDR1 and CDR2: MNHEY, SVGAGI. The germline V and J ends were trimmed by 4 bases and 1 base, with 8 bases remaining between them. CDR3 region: CASSLGGSNQPQHF. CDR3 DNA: TGTGCCAGCAGTTTAGGGGGAAGCAATCAGCCCCAGCATTTT.

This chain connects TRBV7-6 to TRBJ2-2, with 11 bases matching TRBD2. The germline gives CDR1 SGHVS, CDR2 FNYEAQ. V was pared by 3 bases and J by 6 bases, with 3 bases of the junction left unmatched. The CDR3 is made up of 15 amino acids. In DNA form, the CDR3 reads TGTGCCAGCAGCTTTAGCGGGGGGGCCGCCGGGGAGCTGTTTTTT. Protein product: CASSFSGGAAGELFF.

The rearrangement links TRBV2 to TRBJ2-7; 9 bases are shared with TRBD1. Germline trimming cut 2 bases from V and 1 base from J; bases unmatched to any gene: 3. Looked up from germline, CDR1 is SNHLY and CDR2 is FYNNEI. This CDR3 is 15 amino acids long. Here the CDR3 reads CASSEWTGDSYEQYF. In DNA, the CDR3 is TGTGCCAGCAGTGAATGGACAGGGGATTCCTACGAGCAGTACTTC.

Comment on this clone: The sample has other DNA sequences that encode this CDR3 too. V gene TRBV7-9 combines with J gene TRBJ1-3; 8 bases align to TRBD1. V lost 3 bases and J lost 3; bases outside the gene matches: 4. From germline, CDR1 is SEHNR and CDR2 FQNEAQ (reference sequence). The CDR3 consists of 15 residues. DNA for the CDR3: TGTGCCAGCAGCTTGGGCAGGGGGCTTGGAAACACCATATATTTT. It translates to CASSLGRGLGNTIYF.